One and the same sample provided the 30 T cell receptor beta chains below, sequenced in a study of blood T cell repertoires in COVID-19. This table comes from immunoSEQ multiplex PCR, and its TCRdb copy is limited to in-frame clones, with some not included. The sample yields 300,000 to 350,000 clones, 88% seen once. What was sequenced was peripheral blood. The receptors originated from a woman in her 70s with COVID-19, enrolled during active disease.

The chain recombines TRBV5-5 with TRBJ1-1; 10 positions agree with TRBD1. CDR1 is SGHKS and CDR2 is YYEKEE in the germline V gene (reference sequence). This CDR3 has 16 residues. The V gene end was trimmed by 4 bases and the J gene end by 6 bases; junction bases not matched to a gene: 12. The CDR3 bases are TGTGCCAGCAGCCCCAATCCGGGACAGGGGAGGCCTGAAGCTTTCTTT. Translation gives CASSPNPGQGRPEAFF.

The rearrangement joins TRBV5-1 to TRBJ1-1; 7 nucleotides line up with TRBD1. Germline CDR1 SGHRS, CDR2 YFSETQ. The CDR3 extends over 15 amino acids. The junction had 8 bases not matched to a gene; V was cut back by 2 bases and J by 4 bases. CDR3 loop: CASSLLTGVATEAFF. CDR3 in DNA: TGCGCCAGCAGCTTACTTACAGGGGTGGCCACTGAAGCTTTCTTT. The full variable domain, in which reference TRBV5-1 and TRBJ1-1 provide the parts outside the CDR3, is KAGVTQTPRYLIKTRGQQVTLSCSPISGHRSVSWYQQTPGQGLQFLFEYFSETQRNKGNFPGRFSGRQFSNSRSEMNVSTLELGDSALYLCASSLLTGVATEAFFGQGTRLTVV.

The genes are TRBV5-1 and TRBJ1-1; the match to TRBD1 covers 10 bases. The CDR3 loop spans 15 amino acids. J lost 4 bases, V lost 4 bases, and 7 bases had no gene match. Germline V gene lookup returns CDR1 SGHRS and CDR2 YFSETQ. CDR3 residues: CASSARQGAGTEAFF. CDR3 nucleotide sequence: TGCGCCAGCAGCGCGAGACAGGGGGCAGGCACTGAAGCTTTCTTT.

The chain couples TRBV19 to TRBJ1-1, with 7 positions matching TRBD1. The CDR3 consists of 13 residues. V trimming: 5 bases; J trimming: 1 base; junction bases outside the gene matches: 1. Germline-derived CDR1 and CDR2 are LNHDA and SQIVND (reference sequence). As DNA, the CDR3 is TGTGCCAGTAGTGCAGGGGGGAACACTGAAGCTTTCTTT. It translates to CASSAGGNTEAFF.

CDR3 region: CAKHEQYF. The DNA of the CDR3 is TGTGCCAAGCACGAGCAGTACTTC. V gene TRBV27 combines with J gene TRBJ2-7, with D unresolved. The CDR3 consists of 8 residues. The germline V and J ends were trimmed by 10 bases and 5 bases, with 3 bases remaining between them. Per germline, CDR1 MNHEY and CDR2 SMNVEV (reference sequence).

The chain joins TRBV4-1 to TRBJ1-1; D possibly corresponds to TRBD1 (5 bases). This CDR3 contains 15 residues. Trimming stripped 1 base from V and 3 bases from J, with 12 bases between. Germline CDR1 is MGHRA and CDR2 is YSYEKL. For the CDR3, the DNA is TGCGCCAGCAGCCAAGTAGCAGGGTGGGACACTGAAGCTTTCTTT. It specifies CASSQVAGWDTEAFF.

V and J are TRBV4-2 and TRBJ1-2; 7 nucleotides agree with TRBD1. The trim removed 0 bases at V and 7 bases at J, leaving 5 bases unmatched. The CDR3 runs to 14 residues. In germline, CDR1 is LGHNA, CDR2 YNFKEQ. In nucleotides, the CDR3 is TGTGCCAGCAGCCAAGACAAGGGGGCTTCTGGCTACACCTTC. It translates to CASSQDKGASGYTF.

This sequence joins TRBV12-3 or TRBV12-4 and TRBJ2-1; D gene unclear. CDR3 length equals 12 residues. Trimming shortened V by 3 bases and J by 5 bases, and 5 bases separated the two germline ends. DNA for the CDR3: TGTGCCAGCAGTTTTGGCAACAATGAGCAGTTCTTC. Residues: CASSFGNNEQFF.

The chain combines TRBV27 with TRBJ2-3; 8 bases fit TRBD1. From germline, CDR1 is MNHEY and CDR2 SMNVEV (reference sequence). Losses at the gene ends were 5 bases for V and 0 bases for J; bases not matched to a gene: 7. The CDR3 totals 16 residues. CDR3 sequence reads: CASSIRTGRSTDTQYF. The CDR3 DNA reads TGTGCCAGCAGTATCCGGACAGGGAGGAGCACAGATACGCAGTATTTT.

The chain joins TRBV6-4 to TRBJ1-4, with 9 bases matching TRBD1. V was clipped by 6 bases and J by 7 bases; unmatched bases: 9. There are 15 residues in the CDR3. CDR1 and CDR2 (germline): MRHNA, SNTAGT. The CDR3 reads CASSRGTGSGEKLFF. The CDR3 coding sequence is TGTGCCAGCAGCCGAGGGACAGGGAGCGGTGAAAAACTGTTTTTT.

CDR3 in amino acids: CAWSSGGQNTEAFF. The CDR3 coding sequence is TGTGCCTGGAGTTCCGGAGGGCAGAACACTGAAGCTTTCTTT. The chain employs TRBV30 and TRBJ1-1; D gene unclear. CDR1 and CDR2 from the germline V gene are GTSNPN and SVGIG (reference sequence). Trimming pared 2 bases from V and 1 base from J, leaving 11 bases between. The CDR3 extends over 14 amino acids. The entire variable domain, with the rest obtained from reference TRBV30 and TRBJ1-1, is as follows: SQTIHQWPATLVQPVGSPLSLECTVEGTSNPNLYWYRQAAGRGLQLLFYSVGIGQISSEVPQNLSASRPQDRQFILSSKKLLLSDSGFYLCAWSSGGQNTEAFFGQGTRLTVV.

V gene TRBV7-2 combines with J gene TRBJ2-1, with 7 bases identical to TRBD1. This CDR3 contains 11 residues. Germline CDR1 reads SGHTA; CDR2 reads FQGNSA. V dropped 5 bases and J dropped 10; count of bases not matched to a gene: 2. The CDR3: CASSPRGEQFF. The DNA of the CDR3 is TGTGCCAGCAGCCCCAGGGGGGAGCAGTTCTTC. The full variable domain, completed using reference TRBV7-2 and TRBJ2-1, is GAGVSQSPSNKVTEKGKDVELRCDPISGHTALYWYRQSLGQGLEFLIYFQGNSAPDKSGLPSDRFSAERTGGSVSTLTIQRTQQEDSAVYLCASSPRGEQFFGPGTRLTVL.

This chain joins TRBV9 and TRBJ1-3, with 9 bases lining up with TRBD1. The CDR3 sequence is 16 residues long. Germline loops: CDR1 SGDLS, CDR2 YYNGEE. Unmatched junction bases numbered 5, after V lost 3 bases and J lost 1 base. The CDR3 is CASSDSTGGSGNTIYF. CDR3 DNA: TGTGCCAGCAGCGACTCGACAGGGGGGTCTGGAAACACCATATATTTT.

This clone occurred a few times. This chain connects TRBV4-1 to TRBJ1-5, with 7 nucleotides matching TRBD1. The CDR3 runs 16 residues. Per the germline V gene, CDR1 is MGHRA and CDR2 is YSYEKL. The V and J ends lost 1 base and 6 bases, in that order; junction bases with no gene match: 9. The CDR3 DNA sequence: TGCGCCAGCAGCCAAGCGGGACAGCGGAGGGGTCAGCCCCAGCATTTT. This codes for CASSQAGQRRGQPQHF.

CDR3 region: CASSHTSGGEQYF. CDR3 nucleotides: TGTGCCAGCAGCCACACTAGCGGCGGGGAGCAGTACTTC. The chain has TRBV7-2 and TRBJ2-7; 8 nucleotides align to TRBD2. Germline V CDR1 and CDR2: SGHTA, FQGNSA. V dropped 5 bases and J dropped 7; count of bases not matched to a gene: 7. The CDR3 sequence is 13 residues long.

The chain couples TRBV5-1 to TRBJ2-3; possibly TRBD1 for D (5 bases). V lost 1 base and J lost 4, with 22 bases in between. CDR1 is SGHRS, CDR2 YFSETQ, per germline. The CDR3 is made up of 18 amino acids. CDR3 sequence reads: CASSLTTTGFLQADTQYF. The CDR3 nucleotides are TGCGCCAGCAGCTTGACCACCACAGGTTTTCTTCAGGCAGATACGCAGTATTTT.

There are a few counts of this clone. V is TRBV6-5 and J is TRBJ1-6, with no clear D. Germline V gives CDR1 MNHEY, CDR2 SVGAGI. This CDR3 is built from 15 residues. V lost 0 bases and J 10 bases, leaving 13 bases between the germline ends. The CDR3 DNA is TGTGCCAGCAGTTACTCCCACCGGGAGGGCTCACCCCTCCACTTT. Translating it yields CASSYSHREGSPLHF.

The V call is TRBV2, the J call TRBJ1-1; possible D gene TRBD1, 6 bases. The CDR3 loop spans 15 amino acids. V was pared by 3 bases and J by 2 bases, with 13 bases between. From germline, CDR1 is SNHLY and CDR2 FYNNEI. The CDR3 loop reads CASSDRRTVNTEAFF. The CDR3 nucleotides read TGTGCCAGCAGTGACCGCAGGACAGTAAACACTGAAGCTTTCTTT.

The chain combines TRBV18 with TRBJ2-7; 7 bases are a match to TRBD1. Germline CDR1 reads KGHSH; CDR2 reads LQKENI. Germline trimming cut 4 bases from V and 3 bases from J; bases unmatched to any gene: 3. The CDR3 contains 13 residues. Here the CDR3 reads CASSRAGGYEQYF. The CDR3 DNA reads as TGTGCCAGCTCACGGGCAGGGGGCTACGAGCAGTACTTC.

The chain uses TRBV3-1 (or the pseudogene TRBV3-2) and TRBJ2-5, with 11 bases that match TRBD1. Germline-derived CDR1 and CDR2 are LGHDT and YNNKEL (reference sequence). The CDR3 totals 15 residues. With 4 bases clipped from V and 5 bases from J, the junction kept 6 bases outside the gene matches. CDR3 sequence (DNA): TGTGCCAGCAGCCTTAGGGGGACAGGGGGGGAGACCCAGTACTTC. Translation: CASSLRGTGGETQYF.

J is TRBJ2-7 and V is TRBV18; 7 positions match TRBD1. The CDR3 runs 14 residues. The junction had 1 base not matched to a gene; V was cut back by 2 bases and J by 0 bases. CDR1 and CDR2 from the germline V gene are KGHSH and LQKENI. The CDR3 protein is CASSPRGLSYEQYF. DNA of the CDR3: TGTGCCAGCTCACCAAGGGGGCTCTCCTACGAGCAGTACTTC.

V gene TRBV20-1 combines with J gene TRBJ1-1; 10 positions agree with TRBD1. The CDR3 is 16 amino acids. From germline, CDR1 is DFQATT and CDR2 SNEGSKA (reference sequence). The V and J ends lost 3 bases and 0 bases, in that order; junction bases with no gene match: 7. In DNA form, the CDR3 reads TGCAGTGCTAGTGGCGGGACAGGGGCTGTGAACACTGAAGCTTTCTTT. It specifies CSASGGTGAVNTEAFF.

This sequence joins TRBV21-1 and TRBJ2-3; TRBD2, the table's D call, was not compared with the DNA. TRBV21-1 is a listed pseudogene. This CDR3 contains 12 residues. CDR3 residues: CASRVEVGTQYF. DNA of the CDR3: TGTGCCAGCAGGGTCGAGGTAGGTACGCAGTATTTT.

The CDR3 nucleotides are TGTGCCAGCAGGACAGGGTGGAACACTGAAGCTTTCTTT. Its protein is CASRTGWNTEAFF. The rearrangement links TRBV27 to TRBJ1-1; 7 bases map to TRBD1. The CDR3 loop spans 13 amino acids. Germline V gene sequence: CDR1 MNHEY, CDR2 SMNVEV (reference sequence). Trimming cost V 6 bases and J 1 base; bases outside gene matches: 2.

This sequence joins TRBV27 and TRBJ2-7; TRBD1 matches at 9 bases. Per the germline V gene, CDR1 is MNHEY and CDR2 is SMNVEV (reference sequence). The length of the CDR3 is 15 residues. Losses at the gene ends were 6 bases for V and 3 bases for J; bases not matched to a gene: 9. The chain's CDR3 is CASRTWTGDVYEQYF. CDR3 DNA sequence: TGTGCCAGCAGAACCTGGACAGGGGACGTCTACGAGCAGTACTTC.

The chain is built from TRBV19 and TRBJ1-6; 9 bases match TRBD1. CDR1 is LNHDA, CDR2 SQIVND, per germline (reference sequence). Losses at the gene ends were 3 bases for V and 9 bases for J; bases not matched to a gene: 6. The length of the CDR3 is 15 residues. The CDR3, as DNA: TGTGCCAGTAGTATCCCGGGACAGGGTTTTTCACCCCTCCACTTT. It specifies CASSIPGQGFSPLHF.

The V call is TRBV12-5, the J call TRBJ2-5; tentative D call: TRBD1 (5 bases). The CDR3 extends over 16 amino acids. The germline V gene encodes CDR1 LGHNT and CDR2 FRNRAP. The V gene lost 5 bases and the J gene lost 3 bases, with 19 bases spanning the gap. CDR3 coding DNA: TGTGCTAGTGGTCCCCCCGTGGTGTCAGGGAAAGAGACCCAGTACTTC. This gives the protein CASGPPVVSGKETQYF.

Only a few counts were recorded for this clone. The V call is TRBV7-2, the J call TRBJ1-1; tentatively, D is TRBD1 (5 bases). Germline CDR1 is SGHTA and CDR2 is FQGNSA. The CDR3 totals 14 residues. V dropped 6 bases and J dropped 0 bases, with 11 bases sitting between them. The CDR3 DNA reads TGTGCCAGCAGAAAAGGGGCATTGAACACTGAAGCTTTCTTT. The encoded protein is CASRKGALNTEAFF.

The chain links TRBV27 to TRBJ1-2; TRBD1 might be the D (6 bases). The CDR3 has 15 amino acids. The V and J ends lost 5 bases and 4 bases respectively, with 17 bases between them. The germline gives CDR1 MNHEY, CDR2 SMNVEV (reference sequence). CDR3 nucleotides: TGTGCCAGCAGTATCTTTCGGGGGGCTCGCTATGGCTACACCTTC. This codes for CASSIFRGARYGYTF.

This chain connects TRBV27 to TRBJ2-7, with TRBD1 identical over 7 bases. V lost 8 bases and J lost 12; bases outside the gene matches: 13. CDR1 and CDR2 (germline): MNHEY, SMNVEV (reference sequence). The length of the CDR3 is 12 residues. The CDR3 is CASRSFQQGWYF. CDR3 sequence (DNA): TGTGCCAGCCGCTCATTTCAACAGGGGTGGTACTTC.